The 25 T cell receptor beta chains in this list originate from one sample, sequenced in a study of regulatory T cells in long-lasting Graves disease. PBMCs provided the RNA from which the TCR library was made. TCRdb passed the reads through MiXCR, listing each CDR3 protein once. The repertoire holds roughly 1,200 distinct CDR3 sequences, with 50% as singletons. The input for sequencing was peripheral blood mononuclear cells (PBMCs), taken with antithyroid drug treatment, in newly diagnosed or persistent Graves disease (not recorded which). These receptors all come from a female donor with Graves disease.

CDR3 DNA sequence: TGTGCCAGCAGTTACACAGGGTCTGAAGCTTTCTTT. This translates into CASSYTGSEAFF. V is TRBV27 and J is TRBJ1-1; D is possibly TRBD1 (6 bases). CDR3 length: 12 amino acids. Germline V gene lookup returns CDR1 MNHEY and CDR2 SMNVEV (reference sequence). Trimming cost V 4 bases and J 6 bases, with 9 bases left between them.

The chain employs TRBV3-1 and TRBJ2-2; D is perhaps TRBD1 (5 bases). This CDR3 comprises 13 residues. V lost 1 base and J lost 6, with 6 bases in between. Germline-derived CDR1 and CDR2 are LGHDT and YNNKEL (reference sequence). The CDR3 nucleotides read TGTGCCAGCAGCCAAGGGACACCCGGGGAGCTGTTTTTT. Protein sequence: CASSQGTPGELFF.

The chain recombines TRBV9 with TRBJ2-7; tentatively, D is TRBD1 or TRBD2 (6 bases each). The CDR3 is made up of 14 amino acids. Germline lookup yields CDR1 SGDLS and CDR2 YYNGEE. Trimming shortened V by 4 bases and J by 2 bases, and 13 bases separated the two germline ends. CDR3 DNA sequence: TGTGCCAGCAGCTTTAGCGGACAGCCCTACGAGCAGTACTTC. This codes for CASSFSGQPYEQYF.

The chain couples TRBV20-1 to TRBJ1-5, with D possibly TRBD1 on 6 matching bases. CDR1 and CDR2 (germline): DFQATT, SNEGSKA (reference sequence). V was shortened by 6 bases and J by 4 bases, with 22 bases between the two germline ends. CDR3 length: 16 amino acids. The CDR3 reads CSARPQAGQGNQPQHF. The CDR3 coding sequence is TGCAGTGCCAGACCACAGGCAGGCCAGGGGAATCAGCCCCAGCATTTT.

V gene TRBV6-5 combines with J gene TRBJ2-5, with D uncertain. V was trimmed by 0 bases and J by 6 bases, leaving 14 bases between them. CDR3 size: 15 residues. Germline CDR1 MNHEY, CDR2 SVGAGI. The CDR3: CASSYSIRRTKTQYF. The CDR3 DNA reads TGTGCCAGCAGTTACTCCATTCGGAGAACAAAGACCCAGTACTTC.

The V call is TRBV28, the J call TRBJ2-3; 7 positions match TRBD1. The length of the CDR3 is 15 residues. V shed 7 bases, J shed 1 base, and the junction held 8 bases outside the gene matches. CDR1 is MDHEN, CDR2 SYDVKM, per germline. Here the CDR3 DNA reads TGTGCCAGCATGCCCCACGGGACAGGCACAGATACGCAGTATTTT. Translated: CASMPHGTGTDTQYF. Looking up the rest from reference TRBV28 and TRBJ2-3 gives the full variable domain: DVKVTQSSRYLVKRTGEKVFLECVQDMDHENMFWYRQDPGLGLRLIYFSYDVKMKEKGDIPEGYSVSREKKERFSLILESASTNQTSMYLCASMPHGTGTDTQYFGPGTRLTVL.

The V and J genes are TRBV2 and TRBJ1-5; D ambiguous. Germline CDR1 SNHLY, CDR2 FYNNEI. The length of the CDR3 is 14 residues. Trimming stripped 2 bases from V and 0 bases from J, with 5 bases between. The CDR3 bases are TGTGCCAGCAGTGAAACCAATAGCAATCAGCCCCAGCATTTT. Translation: CASSETNSNQPQHF.

This clonotype was recorded a few times. This chain uses TRBV9 with TRBJ2-5; possible D gene TRBD1, 6 bases. CDR3 length: 14 residues. Trimming pared 4 bases from V and 1 base from J, leaving 11 bases between. The germline gives CDR1 SGDLS, CDR2 YYNGEE. This chain's CDR3 is CASSPPTGQETQYF. The CDR3 nucleotides read TGTGCCAGCAGCCCCCCGACAGGCCAAGAGACCCAGTACTTC.

V gene TRBV12-5 combines with J gene TRBJ2-1; D is unresolved. This CDR3 is 13 amino acids long. Germline lookup yields CDR1 LGHNT and CDR2 FRNRAP. Trimming took off 4 bases at V and 9 bases at J, with 13 bases between the two ends. CDR3 sequence: CASGSTLRTEQFF. The DNA of the CDR3 is TGTGCTAGTGGTTCCACCCTTAGGACTGAGCAGTTCTTC.

V gene TRBV11-1 combines with J gene TRBJ2-3, with TRBD2 matching 12 bases. V trimming: 5 bases; J trimming: 6 bases; junction bases outside the gene matches: 6. The CDR3 totals 15 residues. Germline V lookup: CDR1 SGHAT, CDR2 FQDESV (reference sequence). The CDR3 DNA reads as TGTGCCAGCAGCCCGAGGACTAGCGGGAAGGATACGCAGTATTTT. It is translated as CASSPRTSGKDTQYF.

The CDR3 protein is CSARGDRGIGELFF. The CDR3 bases are TGCAGTGCTAGAGGGGACAGGGGGATCGGGGAGCTGTTTTTT. This rearrangement joins TRBV20-1 to TRBJ2-2; 11 nucleotides align to TRBD1. The CDR3 is made up of 14 amino acids. Germline CDR1 and CDR2: DFQATT and SNEGSKA (reference sequence). J was trimmed by 7 bases and V by 1 base; bases with no gene match: 2.

This clonotype was recorded a few times. The J gene is TRBJ2-7, the V gene TRBV3-1, with 8 bases identical to TRBD2. The trim removed 6 bases at V and 4 bases at J, leaving 26 bases unmatched. This CDR3 has 20 amino acids. Germline V lookup: CDR1 LGHDT, CDR2 YNNKEL (reference sequence). Written as DNA, the CDR3 is TGTGCCAGCAGACGAAGGAGAAGAACCAGTGGTAGCGGGATTAGGTACGAGCAGTACTTC. Its translation: CASRRRRRTSGSGIRYEQYF.

The rearrangement joins TRBV20-1 to TRBJ2-1, with 8 positions matching TRBD1. The V segment lost 6 bases and the J segment 8 bases; nucleotides outside the gene matches: 9. The CDR3 has 13 amino acids. Per germline, CDR1 DFQATT and CDR2 SNEGSKA (reference sequence). The CDR3 protein is CSADRGLEDEQFF. DNA for the CDR3: TGCAGTGCCGACAGGGGACTCGAGGATGAGCAGTTCTTC.

The V gene is TRBV28, the J gene TRBJ2-1; no clear D. V was clipped by 4 bases and J by 6 bases, with 7 bases between them. Germline V gives CDR1 MDHEN, CDR2 SYDVKM. This CDR3 contains 12 residues. The CDR3 reads CASSSTGNEQFF. CDR3 coding DNA: TGTGCCAGCAGTTCAACGGGCAATGAGCAGTTCTTC.

This clonotype has a single count. The chain carries TRBV4-1 and TRBJ2-7; D unresolved. The V gene's germline CDR1 is MGHRA and CDR2 YSYEKL. Trimming left V 1 base short and J 2 bases short, with 9 bases between. CDR3 length equals 14 residues. The CDR3 DNA reads as TGCGCCAGCAGCCAAGGGGCACTAACCTACGAGCAGTACTTC. Translation: CASSQGALTYEQYF.

V is TRBV9 and J is TRBJ2-2; perhaps TRBD2 as D (7 bases). The CDR3 is 12 amino acids. Trimming stripped 6 bases from V and 7 bases from J, with 10 bases between. Germline-derived CDR1 and CDR2 are SGDLS and YYNGEE. Here the CDR3 reads CASNREGGELFF. The CDR3 bases are TGTGCCAGCAACAGGGAGGGCGGGGAGCTGTTTTTT. Looking up the rest from reference TRBV9 and TRBJ2-2 gives the full variable domain: DSGVTQTPKHLITATGQRVTLRCSPRSGDLSVYWYQQSLDQGLQFLIQYYNGEERAKGNILERFSAQQFPDLHSELNLSSLELGDSALYFCASNREGGELFFGEGSRLTVL.

This CDR3 reads CASTTGTGLDEQYF. CDR3 DNA: TGCGCCAGCACTACCGGGACAGGTTTAGACGAGCAGTACTTC. The chain is built from TRBV5-1 and TRBJ2-7, with TRBD1 matching 8 bases. V was clipped by 6 bases and J by 5 bases; unmatched bases: 10. Germline V gives CDR1 SGHRS, CDR2 YFSETQ. This CDR3 has 14 amino acids.

This clonotype was observed a handful of times. V usage is TRBV12-3 or TRBV12-4 and J usage is TRBJ2-7, with 7 bases identical to TRBD2. This CDR3 region has 14 residues. V trimming: 7 bases; J trimming: 4 bases; junction bases outside the gene matches: 10. CDR3 DNA: TGTGCCAGCACCAGGGACCTGCGGGGGTACGAGCAGTACTTC. Encoded protein: CASTRDLRGYEQYF.

This clonotype was counted only a few times. V gene TRBV2 combines with J gene TRBJ2-1; 7 positions agree with TRBD2. CDR1 and CDR2 (germline): SNHLY, FYNNEI. The CDR3 sequence is 14 residues long. V dropped 5 bases and J dropped 7; count of bases not matched to a gene: 8. CDR3 in amino acids: CASSNPGTKNEQFF. The CDR3, as DNA: TGTGCCAGCAGTAATCCCGGGACTAAGAATGAGCAGTTCTTC.

This clonotype occurred a few times. The J gene is TRBJ2-7, the V gene TRBV20-1; D gene unclear. The CDR3 contains 13 residues. Germline-derived CDR1 and CDR2 are DFQATT and SNEGSKA (reference sequence). V lost 5 bases, J lost 0 bases, and 11 bases lay in between. This CDR3 reads CSADGLRSYEQYF. The CDR3 bases are TGCAGTGCTGACGGGCTACGCTCCTACGAGCAGTACTTC.

This clonotype turned up a few times. The chain is built from TRBV5-1 and TRBJ2-5; D is perhaps TRBD2 (6 bases). This CDR3 region has 13 residues. Trimming removed 4 bases at V and 4 bases at J, with 11 bases between. In germline, CDR1 is SGHRS, CDR2 YFSETQ. The CDR3 coding sequence is TGCGCCAGCAGCGCGGGGACGGCAGAGACCCAGTACTTC. This translates into CASSAGTAETQYF.

The V and J genes are TRBV3-1 and TRBJ2-5; D possibly corresponds to TRBD2 (6 bases). CDR3 size: 15 residues. CDR1 is LGHDT and CDR2 is YNNKEL in the germline V gene (reference sequence). Trimming took off 0 bases at V and 2 bases at J, with 10 bases between the two ends. The CDR3: CASSQDWAGQETQYF. The CDR3, as DNA: TGTGCCAGCAGCCAAGATTGGGCGGGACAAGAGACCCAGTACTTC.

This clonotype showed up just once. The chain carries TRBV29-1 and TRBJ2-3, with 8 bases fitting TRBD1. V lost 6 bases and J lost 1; bases outside the gene matches: 6. CDR1 is SQVTM, CDR2 ANQGSEA, per germline. CDR3 size: 14 residues. CDR3 sequence (DNA): TGCAGCGTCTCCGGGACAGGAGGCACAGATACGCAGTATTTT. Translated: CSVSGTGGTDTQYF.

This sequence joins TRBV12-3 or TRBV12-4 and TRBJ1-2; D call uncertain. Trimming removed 3 bases at V and 3 bases at J, with 17 bases between. This CDR3 spans 16 amino acids. CDR3 in DNA: TGTGCCAGCAGTTTGGATCGTCGAAACAGCCACTATGGCTACACCTTC. Its protein product is CASSLDRRNSHYGYTF.

This sequence joins TRBV5-1 and TRBJ1-3; a possible D gene is TRBD1 (6 bases). This CDR3 is 17 amino acids long. The V gene's germline CDR1 is SGHRS and CDR2 YFSETQ. The germline V and J ends were trimmed by 4 bases and 7 bases, with 24 bases remaining between them. CDR3 loop: CASSPGAPRSPANTIYF. The DNA of the CDR3 is TGCGCCAGCAGCCCAGGGGCGCCCAGGAGCCCTGCGAACACCATATATTTT.